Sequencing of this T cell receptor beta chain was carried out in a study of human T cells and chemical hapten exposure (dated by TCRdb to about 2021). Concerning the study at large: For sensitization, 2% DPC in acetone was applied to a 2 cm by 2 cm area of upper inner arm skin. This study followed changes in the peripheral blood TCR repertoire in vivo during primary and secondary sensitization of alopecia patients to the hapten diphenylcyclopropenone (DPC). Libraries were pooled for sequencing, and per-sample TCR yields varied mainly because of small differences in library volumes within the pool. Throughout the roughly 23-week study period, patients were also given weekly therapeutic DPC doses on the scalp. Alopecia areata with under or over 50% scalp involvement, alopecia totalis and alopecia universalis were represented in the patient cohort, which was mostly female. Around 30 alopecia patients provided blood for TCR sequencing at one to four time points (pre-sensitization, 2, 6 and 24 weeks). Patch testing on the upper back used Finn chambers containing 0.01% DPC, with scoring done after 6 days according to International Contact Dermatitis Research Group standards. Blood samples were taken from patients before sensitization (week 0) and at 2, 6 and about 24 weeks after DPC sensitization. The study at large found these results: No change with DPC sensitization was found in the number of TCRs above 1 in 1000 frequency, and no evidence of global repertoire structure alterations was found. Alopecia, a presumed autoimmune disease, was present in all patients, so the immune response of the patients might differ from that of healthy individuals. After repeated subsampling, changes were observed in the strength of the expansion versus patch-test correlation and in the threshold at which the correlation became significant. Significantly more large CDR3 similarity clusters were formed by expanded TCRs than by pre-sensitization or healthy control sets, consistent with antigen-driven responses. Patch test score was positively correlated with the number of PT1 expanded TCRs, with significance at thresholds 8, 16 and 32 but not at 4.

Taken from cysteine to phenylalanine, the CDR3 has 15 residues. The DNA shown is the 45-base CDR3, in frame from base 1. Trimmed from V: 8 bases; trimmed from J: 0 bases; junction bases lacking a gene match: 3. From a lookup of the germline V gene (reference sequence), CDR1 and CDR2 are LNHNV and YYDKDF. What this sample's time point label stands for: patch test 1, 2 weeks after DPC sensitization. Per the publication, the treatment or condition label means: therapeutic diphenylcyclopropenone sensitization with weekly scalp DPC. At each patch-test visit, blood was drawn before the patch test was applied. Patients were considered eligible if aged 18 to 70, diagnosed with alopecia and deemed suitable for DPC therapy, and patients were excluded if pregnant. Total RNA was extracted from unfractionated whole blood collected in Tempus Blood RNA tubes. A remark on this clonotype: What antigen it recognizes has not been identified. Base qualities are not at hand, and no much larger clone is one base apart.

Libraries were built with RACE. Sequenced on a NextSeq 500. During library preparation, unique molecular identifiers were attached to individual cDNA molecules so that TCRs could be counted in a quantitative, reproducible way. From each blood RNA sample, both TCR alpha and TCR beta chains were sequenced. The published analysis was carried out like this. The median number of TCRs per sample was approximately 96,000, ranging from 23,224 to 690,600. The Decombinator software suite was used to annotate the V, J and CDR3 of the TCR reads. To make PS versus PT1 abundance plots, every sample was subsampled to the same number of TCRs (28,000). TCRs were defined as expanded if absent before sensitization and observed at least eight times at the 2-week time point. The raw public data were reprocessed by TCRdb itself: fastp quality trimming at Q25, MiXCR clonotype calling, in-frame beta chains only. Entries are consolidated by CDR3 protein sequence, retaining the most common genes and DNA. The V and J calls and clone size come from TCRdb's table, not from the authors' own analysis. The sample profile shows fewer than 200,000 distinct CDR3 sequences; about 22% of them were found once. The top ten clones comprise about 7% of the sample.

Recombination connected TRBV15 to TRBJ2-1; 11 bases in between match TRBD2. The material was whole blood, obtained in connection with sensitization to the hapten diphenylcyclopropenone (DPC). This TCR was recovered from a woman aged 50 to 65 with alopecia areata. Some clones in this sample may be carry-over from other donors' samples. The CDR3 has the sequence CATGTSGGSYNEQFF. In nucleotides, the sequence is TGTGCCACCGGGACTAGCGGAGGCTCCTACAATGAGCAGTTCTTC.